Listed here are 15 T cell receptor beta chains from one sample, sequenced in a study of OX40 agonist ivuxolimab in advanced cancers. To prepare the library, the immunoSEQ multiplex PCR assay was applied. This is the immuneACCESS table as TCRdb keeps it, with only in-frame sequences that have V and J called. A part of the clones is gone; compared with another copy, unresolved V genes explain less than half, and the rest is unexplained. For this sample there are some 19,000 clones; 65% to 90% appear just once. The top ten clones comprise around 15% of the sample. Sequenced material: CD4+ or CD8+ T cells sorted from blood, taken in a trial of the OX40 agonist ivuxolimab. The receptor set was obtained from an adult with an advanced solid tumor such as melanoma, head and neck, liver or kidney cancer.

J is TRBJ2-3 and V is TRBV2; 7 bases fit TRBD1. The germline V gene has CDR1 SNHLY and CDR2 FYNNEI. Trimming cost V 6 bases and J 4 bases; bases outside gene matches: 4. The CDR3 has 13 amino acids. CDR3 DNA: TGTGCCAGCAGATCCGACAGGGCAGATACGCAGTATTTT. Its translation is CASRSDRADTQYF.

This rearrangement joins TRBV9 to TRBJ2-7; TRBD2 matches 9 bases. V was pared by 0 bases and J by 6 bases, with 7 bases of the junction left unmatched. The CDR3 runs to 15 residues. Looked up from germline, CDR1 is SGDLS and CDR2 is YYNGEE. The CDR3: CASSVDGGRAGEQYF. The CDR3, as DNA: TGTGCCAGCAGCGTAGACGGCGGGAGGGCGGGCGAGCAGTACTTC.

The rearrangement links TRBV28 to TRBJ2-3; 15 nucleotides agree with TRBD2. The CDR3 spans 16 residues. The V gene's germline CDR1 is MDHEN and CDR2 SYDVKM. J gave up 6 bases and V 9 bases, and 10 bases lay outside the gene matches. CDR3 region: CASIDPGTSGGDTQYF. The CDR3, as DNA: TGTGCCAGTATTGACCCCGGGACTAGCGGGGGGGATACGCAGTATTTT.

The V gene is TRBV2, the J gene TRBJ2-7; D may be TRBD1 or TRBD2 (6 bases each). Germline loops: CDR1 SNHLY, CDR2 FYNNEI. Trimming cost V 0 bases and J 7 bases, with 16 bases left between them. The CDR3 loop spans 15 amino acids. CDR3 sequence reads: CASSEAGASVSEQYF. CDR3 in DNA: TGTGCCAGCAGTGAAGCGGGGGCTAGCGTGAGTGAGCAGTACTTC.

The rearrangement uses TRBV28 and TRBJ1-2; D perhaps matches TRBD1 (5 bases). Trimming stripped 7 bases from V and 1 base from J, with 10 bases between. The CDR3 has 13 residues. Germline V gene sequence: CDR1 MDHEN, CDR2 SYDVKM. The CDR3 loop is CASTTGFNYGYTF. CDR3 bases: TGTGCCAGCACTACAGGTTTTAACTATGGCTACACCTTC.

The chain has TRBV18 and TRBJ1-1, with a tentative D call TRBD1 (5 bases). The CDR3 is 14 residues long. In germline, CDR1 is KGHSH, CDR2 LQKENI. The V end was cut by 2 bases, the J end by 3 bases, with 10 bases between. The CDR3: CASSPRGLDTEAFF. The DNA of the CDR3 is TGTGCCAGCTCACCAAGGGGATTAGACACTGAAGCTTTCTTT.

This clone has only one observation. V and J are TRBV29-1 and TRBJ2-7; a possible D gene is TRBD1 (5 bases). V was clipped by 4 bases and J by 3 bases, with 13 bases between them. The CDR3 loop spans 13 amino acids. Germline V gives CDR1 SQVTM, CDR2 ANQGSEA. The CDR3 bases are TGCAGCGTTGCTATGGGGCATGGCTACGAGCAGTACTTC. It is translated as CSVAMGHGYEQYF.

The CDR3 reads CASSLGVSGSTDTQYF. The CDR3 region has the DNA TGTGCCAGCAGCTTAGGGGTTAGCGGGAGCACAGATACGCAGTATTTT. The chain couples TRBV11-3 to TRBJ2-3, with 7 bases fitting TRBD2. This CDR3 is 16 amino acids long. Germline lookup yields CDR1 SGHNT and CDR2 YENEEA. V was clipped by 1 base and J by 0 bases; unmatched bases: 4.

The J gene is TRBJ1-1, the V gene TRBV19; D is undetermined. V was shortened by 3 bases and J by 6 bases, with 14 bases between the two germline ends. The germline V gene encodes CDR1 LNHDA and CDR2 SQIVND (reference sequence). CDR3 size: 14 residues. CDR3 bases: TGTGCCAGTAGTATCCGGGGAAGCGCCCCTGAAGCTTTCTTT. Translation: CASSIRGSAPEAFF.

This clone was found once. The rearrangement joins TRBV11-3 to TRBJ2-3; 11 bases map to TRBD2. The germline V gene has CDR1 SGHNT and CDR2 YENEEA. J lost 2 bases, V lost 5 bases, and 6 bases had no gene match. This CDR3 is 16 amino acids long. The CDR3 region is CASSTGLAGSTDTQYF. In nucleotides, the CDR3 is TGTGCCAGCAGCACCGGACTAGCGGGCTCCACAGATACGCAGTATTTT.

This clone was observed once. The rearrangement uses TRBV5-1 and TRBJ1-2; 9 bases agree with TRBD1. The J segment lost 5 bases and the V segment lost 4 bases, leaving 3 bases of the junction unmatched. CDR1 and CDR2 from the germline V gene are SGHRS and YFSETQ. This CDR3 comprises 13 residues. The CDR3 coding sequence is TGCGCCAGCAGCGAAGGACAGGGGTATGGCTACACCTTC. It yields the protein CASSEGQGYGYTF. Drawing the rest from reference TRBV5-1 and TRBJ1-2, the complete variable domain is KAGVTQTPRYLIKTRGQQVTLSCSPISGHRSVSWYQQTPGQGLQFLFEYFSETQRNKGNFPGRFSGRQFSNSRSEMNVSTLELGDSALYLCASSEGQGYGYTFGSGTRLTVV.

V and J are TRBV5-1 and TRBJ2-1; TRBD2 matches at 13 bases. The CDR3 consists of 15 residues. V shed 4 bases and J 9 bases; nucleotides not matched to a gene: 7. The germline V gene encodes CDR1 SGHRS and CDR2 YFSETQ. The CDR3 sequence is CASSRDTSGRGEQFF. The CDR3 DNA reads TGCGCCAGCAGCCGGGACACTAGCGGGAGGGGTGAGCAGTTCTTC.

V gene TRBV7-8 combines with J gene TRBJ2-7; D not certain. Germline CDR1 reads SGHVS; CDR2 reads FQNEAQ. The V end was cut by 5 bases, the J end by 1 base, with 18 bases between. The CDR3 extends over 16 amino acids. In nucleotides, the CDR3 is TGTGCCAGCAGCGCCCACCGGGTTCCCAAATCCTACGAGCAGTACTTC. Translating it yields CASSAHRVPKSYEQYF.

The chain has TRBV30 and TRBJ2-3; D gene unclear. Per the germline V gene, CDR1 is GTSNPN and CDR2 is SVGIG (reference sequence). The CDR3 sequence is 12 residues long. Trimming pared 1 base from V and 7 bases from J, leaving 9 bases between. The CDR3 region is CAWSGLYYTQYF. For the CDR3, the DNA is TGTGCCTGGAGTGGATTATACTATACGCAGTATTTT.

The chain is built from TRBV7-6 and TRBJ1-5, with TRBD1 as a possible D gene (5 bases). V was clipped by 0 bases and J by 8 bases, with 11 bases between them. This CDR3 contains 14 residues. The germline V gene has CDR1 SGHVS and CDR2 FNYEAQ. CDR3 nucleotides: TGTGCCAGCAGCTTAGCGGGGGACGCGGAGCCCCAGCATTTT. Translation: CASSLAGDAEPQHF.